This T cell receptor beta chain stems from a study of cytomegalovirus exposure and HLA in healthy donors. General observations from the study: When analyzed later, the rates of TCR association showed variation by HLA locus, with DRB1 the most and HLA-C the fewest.

This PCR relied on a set of 60 Vbeta primers and 13 Jbeta primers. The repertoire was sequenced with immunoSEQ multiplex PCR; TCRdb's copy has only in-frame clones and lacks some. The sample carries 150,000 to 180,000 clones, around 81% recorded once. J was trimmed by 3 bases and V by 5 bases; bases with no gene match: 5. CDR3 length equals 15 residues. Germline V lookup: CDR1 SEHNR, CDR2 FQNEAQ (reference sequence). Regarding this clone: Its specificity is unknown.

This sequence joins TRBV7-9 and TRBJ2-3; 10 bases align to TRBD2. The specimen was PBMCs. This sequence originates from a woman in her thirties or forties in good health and CMV-seropositive. The CDR3 bases are TGTGCCAGCAGCGCCCGAGCGGGAGGGACAGATACGCAGTATTTT. Protein: CASSARAGGTDTQYF.